This T cell receptor (beta chain) emerged from a study of T-cell reconstitution after alpha-beta-depleted transplantation in children listed by TCRdb under 2016. Study-wide context: Using TCR repertoire profiling, the study followed T-cell immune reconstitution in a quantitative way in children after TCRalphabeta/CD19-depleted allogeneic hematopoietic cell transplantation. Results and caveats for the whole study, not just this receptor: The apparently early recovery of alphabetaT-cell counts about two months after transplant reportedly depended on only several hundred rapidly expanded clones that came from non-depleted graft cells. Over subsequent months, a decline in hyperexpanded clone frequencies was noted, and after one year, T-cell counts and TCRbeta diversity were mostly ascribed to newly produced T cells. In some patients, high TCRbeta diversity at day 60 was attributed to recipient T cells and intrathymic progenitors that had survived conditioning.

Reading the label with the study, this specimen's treatment or condition is: allogeneic hematopoietic cell transplantation with graft depleted of TCRalphabeta T cells and CD19 B cells. The children who served as transplant recipients had been given grafts of TCRalphabeta/CD19-depleted allogeneic hematopoietic cells. The CDR1 and CDR2 encoded by the germline V gene are SGHDN and FVKESK. The CDR3 has 15 amino acids, counting the end cysteine and phenylalanine. The kept DNA is CDR3 alone, 45 bases in frame from the first base. Trimming at the junction amounts to 5 bases on V and 9 bases on J, and the germline ends lie 21 bases apart. Libraries were made using PCR. Sequenced on an Illumina HiSeq 2500. To normalize quantification of the TCRbeta repertoire, the TCR libraries were built with molecular barcoding that relied on unique molecular identifiers. TCRdb handled the public reads itself, with Q25 trimming in fastp and clone calling in MiXCR, and kept productive beta chains. Rows are unified per CDR3 protein, each entry keeping the most common DNA and genes. This sample comprises 300,000 to 350,000 distinct CDR3 sequences, 15% to 20% of them detected only once. Around 41% of the sample goes to the ten largest clones.

As regards this clonotype: Its antigen is not yet known. No much larger clone is present one base from it, and per-base qualities are unavailable.

The receptor's source is a male patient under 10 years old who had a stem cell transplant for acute lymphoblastic leukemia, so the T cells may come from the graft donor. Source: PBMCs, mostly from graft donor cells, taken 360 days after TCRalphabeta/CD19-depleted stem cell transplant. Recombination joined TRBV14 with TRBJ2-3; TRBD2 is perhaps the D gene, given 6 matching bases. The DNA sequence is given as TGTGCCAGCAGCAAGGACTCCGGAGGGCCACGGACGCAGTATTTT. It translates as CASSKDSGGPRTQYF. The full variable domain, completed from the reference TRBV14 and TRBJ2-3 proteins outside the CDR3, reads EAGVTQFPSHSVIEKGQTVTLRCDPISGHDNLYWYRRVMGKEIKFLLHFVKESKQDESGMPNNRFLAERTGGTYSTLKVQPAELEDSGVYFCASSKDSGGPRTQYFGPGTRLTVL.